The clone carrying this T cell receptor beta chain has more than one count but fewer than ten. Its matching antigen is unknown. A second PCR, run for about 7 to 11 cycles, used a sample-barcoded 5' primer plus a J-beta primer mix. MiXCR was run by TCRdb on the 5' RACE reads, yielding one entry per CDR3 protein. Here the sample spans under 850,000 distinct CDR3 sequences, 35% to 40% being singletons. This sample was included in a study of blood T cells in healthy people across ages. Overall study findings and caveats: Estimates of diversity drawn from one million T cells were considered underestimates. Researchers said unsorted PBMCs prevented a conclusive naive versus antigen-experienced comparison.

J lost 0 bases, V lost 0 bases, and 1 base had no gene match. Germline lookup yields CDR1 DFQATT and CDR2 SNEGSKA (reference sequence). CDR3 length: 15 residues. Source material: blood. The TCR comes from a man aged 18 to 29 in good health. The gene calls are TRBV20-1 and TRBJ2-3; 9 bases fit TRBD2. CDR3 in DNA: TGCAGTGCTAGAGAGCTAGCGGGGAGCACAGATACGCAGTATTTT. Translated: CSARELAGSTDTQYF.